These 14 T cell receptor beta chains were sequenced from one sample in a study of human T cells and chemical hapten exposure. TCRdb processed the RACE reads anew with MiXCR; each CDR3 protein has one entry. The repertoire holds approximately 90,000 distinct CDR3 sequences, with around 8.8% as singletons. This sample's time point: healthy volunteer bleed at 2 weeks. Someone pulled total RNA out of unfractionated whole blood. Sample: whole blood. These receptors were collected from a female donor in good health. Some clones in this sample may be carry-over from other donors' samples.

This clonotype was seen more than once but under ten times. The rearrangement links TRBV7-3 to TRBJ2-3, with TRBD2 matching 15 bases. Losses at the gene ends were 5 bases for V and 2 bases for J; bases not matched to a gene: 8. CDR3 length: 18 residues. Germline CDR1 reads SGHTA; CDR2 reads FQGTGA. The chain's CDR3 is CASSAGLAGGPNTDTQYF. The CDR3 coding sequence is TGTGCCAGCAGCGCCGGACTAGCGGGAGGGCCAAACACAGATACGCAGTATTTT.

This clonotype was observed at least ten times. J is TRBJ1-2 and V is TRBV20-1, with D perhaps TRBD1 (6 bases). Germline CDR1 is DFQATT and CDR2 is SNEGSKA (reference sequence). There are 14 residues in the CDR3. The V end lost 5 bases, the J end lost 2 bases, and 15 bases lay between the germline ends. The CDR3, as DNA: TGCAGTGCTGGCCGGGACATAACGAACTATGGCTACACCTTC. It is translated as CSAGRDITNYGYTF.

This chain connects TRBV28 to TRBJ2-1; possibly TRBD2 for D (6 bases). Looked up from germline, CDR1 is MDHEN and CDR2 is SYDVKM. V lost 3 bases and J lost 8, with 14 bases in between. CDR3 length equals 14 residues. The CDR3 region is CASSFSGGIDEQFF. The CDR3 nucleotides are TGTGCCAGCAGTTTTTCCGGGGGTATCGATGAGCAGTTCTTC.

The sample holds a few counts of this clonotype. This chain joins TRBV6-1 and TRBJ1-6, with no clear D. Trimming pared 6 bases from V and 8 bases from J, leaving 8 bases between. This CDR3 spans 12 amino acids. Germline lookup yields CDR1 MNHNS and CDR2 SASEGT. CDR3 protein: CASSFSDSPLHF. The CDR3 DNA sequence: TGTGCCAGCAGCTTCAGCGATTCACCCCTCCACTTT.

A few counts support this clonotype. This likely comes from a read error, as the CDR3 has no conserved phenylalanine or tryptophan at its end. The limits of the CDR3 on the DNA are not certain, so only TCRdb's listed CDR3 is given. The CDR3 sequence: CASSQDLSREAAL. This rearrangement joins TRBV4-3 to TRBJ2-3; the table's D gene call, TRBD2, was not cross checked with the DNA. 13 amino acids form the CDR3, both terminal residues included. CDR1 LGHNA and CDR2 YSLEER come from the germline V gene.

This clonotype was counted a few times. The rearrangement uses TRBV7-8 and TRBJ2-3; the match to TRBD2 covers 14 bases. V shed 5 bases, J shed 3 bases, and the junction held 7 bases outside the gene matches. The germline CDR1 and CDR2 sequences are SGHVS and FQNEAQ. CDR3 length: 17 residues. The CDR3 DNA is TGTGCCAGCAGCAAACGACTAGCGGGAGGGGGTACAGATACGCAGTATTTT. Translation: CASSKRLAGGGTDTQYF.

This clonotype was seen a handful of times. The rearrangement joins TRBV20-1 to TRBJ2-1, with D maybe TRBD2 (5 bases). V was pared by 6 bases and J by 5 bases, with 20 bases between. Germline values: CDR1 DFQATT, CDR2 SNEGSKA (reference sequence). This CDR3 spans 15 amino acids. CDR3: CSALPERRRDNEQFF. The CDR3 coding sequence is TGCAGTGCCCTGCCTGAGCGGAGAAGGGACAATGAGCAGTTCTTC.

In its sample, this clonotype was seen many times. This sequence joins TRBV2 and TRBJ2-5; D not resolved. The V gene lost 0 bases and the J gene lost 1 base, with 15 bases spanning the gap. This CDR3 spans 17 amino acids. Germline-derived CDR1 and CDR2 are SNHLY and FYNNEI. In nucleotides, the CDR3 is TGTGCCAGCAGTGAAGCGGGTAGCTGGAAGGCCCAAGAGACCCAGTACTTC. Protein product: CASSEAGSWKAQETQYF. Full variable domain (missing parts from reference TRBV2 and TRBJ2-5): EPEVTQTPSHQVTQMGQEVILRCVPISNHLYFYWYRQILGQKVEFLVSFYNNEISEKSEIFDDQFSVERPDGSNFTLKIRSTKLEDSAMYFCASSEAGSWKAQETQYFGPGTRLLVL.

V is TRBV12-3 or TRBV12-4 and J is TRBJ2-1; 10 positions agree with TRBD2. The V segment lost 6 bases and the J segment 1 base; nucleotides outside the gene matches: 9. There are 17 residues in the CDR3. The CDR3, as DNA: TGTGCCAGCAGAGGACAGGGACTAGCGCTTTCCTACAATGAGCAGTTCTTC. It codes for CASRGQGLALSYNEQFF.

This clonotype was recorded a few times. CDR3 sequence: CASSSGQVYGYTF. The CDR3 DNA reads as TGTGCCAGCAGCTCTGGACAGGTCTATGGCTACACCTTC. The chain combines TRBV3-1 with TRBJ1-2, with 7 bases aligning to TRBD1. From germline, CDR1 is LGHDT and CDR2 YNNKEL (reference sequence). The CDR3 has 13 amino acids. The ends lost 5 bases at V and 4 bases at J; junction bases unmatched: 4.

Only a few counts were recorded for this clonotype. The chain couples TRBV14 to TRBJ2-1, with 7 bases identical to TRBD2. The CDR3 runs to 17 residues. Trimming at V came to 3 bases and at J to 1 base, leaving 9 bases not matched to a gene. CDR1 is SGHDN, CDR2 FVKESK, per germline. DNA of the CDR3: TGTGCCAGCAGCCAGGTGGCGGGGGTATTGTCCTACAATGAGCAGTTCTTC. Its translation is CASSQVAGVLSYNEQFF.

This clonotype was found a few times. This sequence joins TRBV5-1 and TRBJ2-7; D might be TRBD1 or TRBD2, each matching 8 bases. CDR1 is SGHRS, CDR2 YFSETQ, per germline. This CDR3 is built from 18 residues. Trimming stripped 5 bases from V and 4 bases from J, with 28 bases between. CDR3 in amino acids: CASSLVHPGGTGQYEQYF. DNA of the CDR3: TGCGCCAGCAGTCTGGTCCATCCGGGGGGGACAGGTCAATACGAGCAGTACTTC.

The chain uses TRBV6-1 and TRBJ1-1; D call uncertain. Trimming removed 3 bases at V and 7 bases at J, with 9 bases between. Germline lookup yields CDR1 MNHNS and CDR2 SASEGT. This CDR3 has 12 amino acids. CDR3 in DNA: TGTGCCAGCAGTGAGGGTGACCTTGAAGCTTTCTTT. It codes for CASSEGDLEAFF.

This clonotype was seen a few times. V usage is TRBV28 and J usage is TRBJ2-1; the match to TRBD2 covers 12 bases. The ends lost 9 bases at V and 9 bases at J; junction bases unmatched: 12. The germline V gene encodes CDR1 MDHEN and CDR2 SYDVKM. The CDR3 has 15 residues. CDR3 sequence: CASKTLLAGGFEQFF. The CDR3 region has the DNA TGTGCCAGTAAAACCTTACTAGCGGGAGGATTTGAGCAGTTCTTC.